Listed below are T cell receptor beta chains from one sample, sequenced in a study of cytomegalovirus exposure and HLA in healthy donors. TCRdb keeps only in-frame clones here, not all; method: immunoSEQ multiplex PCR. The sample lists some 99,000 clones; around four fifths were seen once. Sequencing was carried out using PBMCs. The receptors shown here come from a woman aged 45-59 years in good health and CMV-seropositive. CDR3s include the opening cysteine and the closing phenylalanine or tryptophan.

TRBJ2-1	TRBV7-2	CASSLAALAGGEQFF
TRBJ2-7	TRBV4-3	CASSQDRGFSYEQYF
TRBJ2-2	TRBV9	CASSVVTAPTGELFF
TRBJ1-5	TRBV12-1	CASSFGPGQGASSNQPQHF
TRBJ2-2	TRBV9	CASSGASAHTGELFF
TRBJ2-5	TRBV9	CASSAGSGNPWETQYF
TRBJ2-1	TRBV5-1	CASTPTSGPYNEQFF
TRBJ2-7	TRBV7-9	CSSSLGTGSYEQYF
TRBJ2-7	TRBV27	CASSSPTGGQYF
TRBJ2-4	TRBV5-4	CASSPALQGRRNIQYF
TRBJ2-7	TRBV18	CASSPLALGEQYF
TRBJ1-2	TRBV2	CASREGGSGEYGYGYTF
TRBJ2-2	TRBV19	CASSPPSGELFF
TRBJ2-7	TRBV11-2	CASSWVGDEQYF
TRBJ2-7	TRBV7-9	CASSPPRAEGASGEQYF
TRBJ2-2	TRBV9	CASSPGGSRLGELFF
TRBJ2-5	TRBV11-2	CASSLVAGRETQYF
TRBJ1-2	TRBV2	CASSEGQGANYGYTF
TRBJ2-3	TRBV11-2	CASSYRGDTQYF
TRBJ2-1	TRBV5-4	CASSLAWTSGRSNEQFF
TRBJ1-6	TRBV7-9	CASSFSTGNNSPLHF
TRBJ2-1	TRBV7-2	CASSLPSGSGSGNEQFF
TRBJ1-4	TRBV9	CASSREGGNEKLFF
TRBJ1-1	TRBV6-5	CASSPPGGRYEAFF
TRBJ2-7	TRBV7-3	CASSPAGQGTYEQYF
TRBJ2-1	TRBV6-6	CASSLSGGDYNEQFF
TRBJ2-3	TRBV13	CASTVAAGGEYTQYF
TRBJ1-2	TRBV7-8	CASSMDRFDGYTF
TRBJ2-1	TRBV6-6	CASSPGTSGALGEQFF
TRBJ2-7	TRBV5-1	CASSLGPGLATSYEQYF
TRBJ1-1	TRBV2	CASRQGFAEAFF
TRBJ2-5	TRBV20-1	CSAYKETQYF
TRBJ2-7	TRBV10-3	CAISEPGGDEQYF
TRBJ2-3	TRBV29-1	CSAPDTITHDTQYF
TRBJ2-7	TRBV5-1	CASSPSGQGFSYEQYF
TRBJ1-1	TRBV2	CASNPRAPNTEAFF
TRBJ1-3	TRBV25-1	CASSEPLGQGSGNTIYF
TRBJ2-5	TRBV27	CASSLSGLAGAGETQYF
TRBJ2-2	TRBV7-2	CASSPGTSHLRGGELFF
TRBJ2-3	TRBV2	CASSEGVAGGGDTQYF
TRBJ2-3	TRBV7-6	CASSRPGLALRSTDTQYF